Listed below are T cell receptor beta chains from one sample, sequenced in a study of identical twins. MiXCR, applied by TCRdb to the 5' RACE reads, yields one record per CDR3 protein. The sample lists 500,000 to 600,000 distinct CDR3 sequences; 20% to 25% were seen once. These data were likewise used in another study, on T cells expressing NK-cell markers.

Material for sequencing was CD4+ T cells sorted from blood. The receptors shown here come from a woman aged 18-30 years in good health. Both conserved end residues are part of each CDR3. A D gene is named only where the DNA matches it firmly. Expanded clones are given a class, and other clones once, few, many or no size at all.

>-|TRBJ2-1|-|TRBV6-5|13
CASSYSARNGQFF
TGTGCCAGCAGTTACTCCGCCAGGAACGGGCAGTTCTTC
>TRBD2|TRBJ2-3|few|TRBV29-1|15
CSVAGTSGYTDTQYF
TGCAGCGTCGCCGGGACTAGCGGTTACACAGATACGCAGTATTTT
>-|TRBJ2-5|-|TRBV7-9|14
CASSPGIGRETQYF
TGTGCCAGCAGCCCGGGGATAGGCAGGGAGACCCAGTACTTC
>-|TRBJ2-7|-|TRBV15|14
CATSRDTTAYEQYF
TGTGCCACCAGCAGAGATACTACCGCCTACGAGCAGTACTTC
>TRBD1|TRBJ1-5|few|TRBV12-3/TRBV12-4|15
CASSPWTGGRQPQHF
TGTGCCAGCAGTCCCTGGACAGGGGGACGACAGCCCCAGCATTTT
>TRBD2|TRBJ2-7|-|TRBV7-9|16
CASSYGRLAGRYEQYF
TGTGCCAGCAGCTACGGAAGACTAGCGGGGAGATACGAGCAGTACTTC
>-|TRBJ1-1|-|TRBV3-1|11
CASSRFEEAFF
TGTGCCAGCAGCAGATTCGAGGAAGCTTTCTTT
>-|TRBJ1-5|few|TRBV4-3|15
CASSLGRVGNQPQHF
TGCGCCAGCAGCCTCGGCAGGGTGGGCAATCAGCCCCAGCATTTT
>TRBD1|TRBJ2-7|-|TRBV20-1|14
CSADTGTGVYEQYF
TGCAGTGCTGATACCGGGACAGGGGTCTACGAGCAGTACTTC
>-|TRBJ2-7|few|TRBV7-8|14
CASRGPGLSSEQYF
TGTGCCAGCAGAGGCCCAGGGCTGAGCTCCGAGCAGTACTTC
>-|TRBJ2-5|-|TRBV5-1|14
CASSLEPDRETQYF
TGCGCCAGCAGCTTGGAGCCCGATCGAGAGACCCAGTACTTC
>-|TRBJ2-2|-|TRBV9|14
CASSVTSRTGELFF
TGTGCCAGCAGCGTAACTAGTAGGACCGGGGAGCTGTTTTTT
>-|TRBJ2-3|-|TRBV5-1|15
CASSEGGSYADTQYF
TGCGCCAGCAGCGAAGGTGGCTCCTACGCAGATACGCAGTATTTT
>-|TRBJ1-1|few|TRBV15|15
CATSREVLVNTEAFF
TGTGCCACCAGCAGAGAAGTTTTAGTCAACACTGAAGCTTTCTTT
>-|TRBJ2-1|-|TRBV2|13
CASSEWQLREQFF
TGTGCCAGCAGTGAGTGGCAACTCCGTGAGCAGTTCTTC
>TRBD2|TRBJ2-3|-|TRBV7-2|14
CASSLDSGGNTQYF
TGTGCCAGCAGCTTAGATAGCGGGGGGAATACGCAGTATTTT
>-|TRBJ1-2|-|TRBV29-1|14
CSVEDGTNYYGYTF
TGCAGCGTTGAAGATGGGACAAATTACTATGGCTACACCTTC
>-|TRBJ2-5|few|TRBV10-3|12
CAIGDTEETQYF
TGTGCCATCGGGGATACAGAAGAGACCCAGTACTTC
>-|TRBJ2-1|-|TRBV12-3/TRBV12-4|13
CASSLMGLVAQFF
TGTGCCAGCAGTTTAATGGGGCTAGTTGCGCAGTTCTTC
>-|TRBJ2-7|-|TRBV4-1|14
CASSPRQDSYEQYF
TGCGCCAGCAGCCCGCGACAGGATTCCTACGAGCAGTACTTC
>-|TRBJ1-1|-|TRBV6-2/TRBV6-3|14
CASSYAGENTEAFF
TGTGCCAGCAGTTACGCCGGGGAGAACACTGAAGCTTTCTTT
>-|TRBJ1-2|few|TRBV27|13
CASSPQGAVGYTF
TGTGCCAGCAGCCCCCAGGGCGCGGTTGGCTACACCTTC
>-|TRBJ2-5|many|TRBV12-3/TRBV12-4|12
CASSLALQTQYF
TGTGCCAGCAGTTTAGCGTTGCAGACCCAGTACTTC
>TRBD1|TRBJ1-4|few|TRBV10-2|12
CASSEIQGQLFF
TGCGCCAGCAGTGAGATACAGGGGCAACTGTTTTTT
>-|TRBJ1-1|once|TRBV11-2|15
CASSLEYRGNTEAFF
TGTGCCAGCAGCTTAGAGTATCGGGGGAACACTGAAGCTTTCTTT
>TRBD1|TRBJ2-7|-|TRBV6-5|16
CASSYGTGGISYEQYF
TGTGCCAGCAGTTATGGGACAGGGGGAATCTCCTACGAGCAGTACTTC
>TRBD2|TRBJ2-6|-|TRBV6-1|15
CASKREHSGANVLTF
TGTGCCAGCAAGCGGGAACACTCTGGGGCCAACGTCCTGACTTTC
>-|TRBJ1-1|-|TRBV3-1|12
CASSQQGSEAFF
TGTGCCAGCAGCCAACAGGGGTCTGAAGCTTTCTTT
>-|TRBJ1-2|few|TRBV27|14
CASRPTGANYGYTF
TGTGCCAGCAGACCGACAGGAGCTAACTATGGCTACACCTTC
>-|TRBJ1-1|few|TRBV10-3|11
CATLGATEAFF
TGTGCCACTCTGGGGGCCACTGAAGCTTTCTTT
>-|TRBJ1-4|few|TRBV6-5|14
CASSYSATNEKLFF
TGTGCCAGCAGTTACTCAGCAACTAATGAAAAACTGTTTTTT
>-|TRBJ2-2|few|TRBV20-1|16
CSARDRGAFGTGELFF
TGCAGTGCTAGAGATCGGGGGGCTTTTGGGACCGGGGAGCTGTTTTTT
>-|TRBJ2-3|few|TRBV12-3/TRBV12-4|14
CASSFRLRTDTQYF
TGTGCCAGCAGTTTTAGGCTCCGCACAGATACGCAGTATTTT
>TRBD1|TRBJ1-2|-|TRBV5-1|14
CASSPTTGNYGYTF
TGCGCCAGCAGCCCTACGACAGGGAACTATGGCTACACCTTC
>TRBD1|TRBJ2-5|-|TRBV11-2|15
CASSQGQGAGETQYF
TGTGCCAGCAGCCAGGGGCAGGGGGCTGGGGAGACCCAGTACTTC
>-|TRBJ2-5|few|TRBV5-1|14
CASSNARGQETQYF
TGCGCCAGCAGCAATGCGCGGGGCCAAGAGACCCAGTACTTC
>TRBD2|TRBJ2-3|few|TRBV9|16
CASSVRAGGTRDTQYF
TGTGCCAGCAGCGTAAGAGCGGGAGGGACCCGAGATACGCAGTATTTT
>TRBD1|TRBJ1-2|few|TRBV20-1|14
CSARTGTGFGGYTF
TGCAGTGCTAGAACCGGGACAGGGTTTGGAGGCTACACCTTC
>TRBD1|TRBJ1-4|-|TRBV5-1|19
CASSSGGPTGGIINEKLFF
TGCGCCAGCAGCTCGGGGGGCCCAACAGGGGGAATAATTAATGAAAAACTGTTTTTT
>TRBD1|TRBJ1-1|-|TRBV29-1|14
CSVAMTGVGTEAFF
TGCAGCGTTGCCATGACAGGGGTAGGGACTGAAGCTTTCTTT
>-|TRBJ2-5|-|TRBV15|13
CATSRGTPETQYF
TGTGCCACCAGCAGAGGCACTCCAGAGACCCAGTACTTC
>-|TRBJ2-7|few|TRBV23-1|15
CASSLNSDRIYEQYF
TGCGCCAGCAGTCTTAACTCGGACCGAATTTACGAGCAGTACTTC
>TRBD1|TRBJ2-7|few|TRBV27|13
CASRRQGIYEQYF
TGTGCCAGCAGGCGACAGGGGATCTACGAGCAGTACTTC
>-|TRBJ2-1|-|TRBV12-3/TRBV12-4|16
CASKALAVSSYNEQFF
TGTGCCAGCAAAGCTTTAGCAGTAAGCTCCTACAATGAGCAGTTCTTC
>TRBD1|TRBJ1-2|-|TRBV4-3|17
CASSQALGQVLSYGYTF
TGCGCCAGCAGCCAAGCATTGGGACAGGTACTTTCCTATGGCTACACCTTC
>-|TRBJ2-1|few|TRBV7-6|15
CASSTRTTILNEQFF
TGTGCCAGCAGCACTCGGACTACTATACTCAATGAGCAGTTCTTC
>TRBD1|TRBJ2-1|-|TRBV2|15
CASRTPGQGDNEQFF
TGTGCCAGCAGAACACCGGGACAGGGAGACAATGAGCAGTTCTTC
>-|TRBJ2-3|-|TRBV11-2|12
CASSDLGRTQYF
TGTGCCAGCAGCGATTTGGGGCGCACGCAGTATTTT
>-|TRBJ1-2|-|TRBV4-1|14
CASSQDAGSLGYTF
TGCGCCAGCAGCCAAGACGCCGGATCCTTGGGCTACACCTTC
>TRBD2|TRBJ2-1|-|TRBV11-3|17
CASSRNSGKYSYNEQFF
TGTGCCAGCAGCCGCAATAGCGGGAAGTACTCCTACAATGAGCAGTTCTTC